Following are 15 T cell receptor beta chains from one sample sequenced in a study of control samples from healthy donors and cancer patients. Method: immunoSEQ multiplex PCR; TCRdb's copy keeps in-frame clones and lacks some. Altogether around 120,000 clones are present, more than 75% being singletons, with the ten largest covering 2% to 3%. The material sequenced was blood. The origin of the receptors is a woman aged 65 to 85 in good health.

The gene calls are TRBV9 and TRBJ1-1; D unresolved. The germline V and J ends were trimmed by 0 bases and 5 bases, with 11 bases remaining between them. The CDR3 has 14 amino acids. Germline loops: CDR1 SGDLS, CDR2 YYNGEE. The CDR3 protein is CASSVAGVGTEAFF. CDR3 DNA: TGTGCCAGCAGCGTAGCTGGGGTGGGAACTGAAGCTTTCTTT. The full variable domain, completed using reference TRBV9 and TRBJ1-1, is DSGVTQTPKHLITATGQRVTLRCSPRSGDLSVYWYQQSLDQGLQFLIQYYNGEERAKGNILERFSAQQFPDLHSELNLSSLELGDSALYFCASSVAGVGTEAFFGQGTRLTVV.

CDR3 amino acids: CASSLEPYEQYF. DNA of the CDR3: TGCGCCAGCAGCTTGGAACCATACGAGCAGTACTTC. The chain has TRBV5-1 and TRBJ2-7; D uncertain. The CDR3 consists of 12 residues. Trimming stripped 0 bases from V and 4 bases from J, with 5 bases between. Germline CDR1 and CDR2: SGHRS and YFSETQ.

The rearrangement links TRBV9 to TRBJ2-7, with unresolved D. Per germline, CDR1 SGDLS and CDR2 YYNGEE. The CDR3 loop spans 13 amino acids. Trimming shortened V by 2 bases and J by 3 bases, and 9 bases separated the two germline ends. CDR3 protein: CASSVSEHYEQYF. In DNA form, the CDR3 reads TGTGCCAGCAGCGTCTCGGAGCACTACGAGCAGTACTTC.

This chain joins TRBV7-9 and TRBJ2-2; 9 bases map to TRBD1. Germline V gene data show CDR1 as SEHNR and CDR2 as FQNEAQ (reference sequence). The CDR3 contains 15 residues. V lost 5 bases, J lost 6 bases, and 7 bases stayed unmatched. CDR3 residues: CASSPGDRVAGELFF. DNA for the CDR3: TGTGCCAGCAGCCCTGGGGACAGGGTTGCCGGGGAGCTGTTTTTT.

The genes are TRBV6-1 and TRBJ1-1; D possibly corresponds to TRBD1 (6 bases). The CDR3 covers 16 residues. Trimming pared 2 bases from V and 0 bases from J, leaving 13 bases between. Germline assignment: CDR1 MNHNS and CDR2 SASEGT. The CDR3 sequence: CASSEFSHRVNTEAFF. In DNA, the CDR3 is TGTGCCAGCAGTGAATTCAGCCACAGGGTGAACACTGAAGCTTTCTTT.

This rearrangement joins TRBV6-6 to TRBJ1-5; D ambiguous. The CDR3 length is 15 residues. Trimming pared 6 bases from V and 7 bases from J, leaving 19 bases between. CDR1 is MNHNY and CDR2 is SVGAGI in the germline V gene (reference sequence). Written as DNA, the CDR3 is TGTGCCAGCAGGCACGGTTCGGGCGTAGGGCAGCCCCAGCATTTT. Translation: CASRHGSGVGQPQHF.

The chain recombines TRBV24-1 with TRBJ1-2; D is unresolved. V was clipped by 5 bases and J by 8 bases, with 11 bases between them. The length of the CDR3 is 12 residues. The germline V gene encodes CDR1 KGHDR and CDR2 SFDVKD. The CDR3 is CATSAGFGGYTF. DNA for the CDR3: TGTGCCACCAGTGCGGGGTTCGGCGGCTACACCTTC.

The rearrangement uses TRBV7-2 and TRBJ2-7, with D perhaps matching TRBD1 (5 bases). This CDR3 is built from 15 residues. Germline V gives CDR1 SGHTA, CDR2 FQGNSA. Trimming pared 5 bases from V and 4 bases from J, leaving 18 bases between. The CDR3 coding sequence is TGTGCCAGCAGCCAAGGGGCCCAGGGTGGATACGAGCAGTACTTC. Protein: CASSQGAQGGYEQYF.

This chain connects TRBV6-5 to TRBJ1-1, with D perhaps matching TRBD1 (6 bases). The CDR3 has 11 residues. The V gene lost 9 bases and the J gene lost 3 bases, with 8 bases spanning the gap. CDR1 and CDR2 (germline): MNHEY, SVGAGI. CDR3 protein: CASTGYTEAFF. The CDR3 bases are TGTGCCAGTACAGGGTACACTGAAGCTTTCTTT.

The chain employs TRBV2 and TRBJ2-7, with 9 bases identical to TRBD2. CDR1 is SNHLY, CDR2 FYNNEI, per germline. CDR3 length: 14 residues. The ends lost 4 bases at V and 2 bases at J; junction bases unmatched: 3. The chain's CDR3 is CASSGGGGAYEQYF. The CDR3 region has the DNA TGTGCCAGCAGTGGGGGCGGGGGGGCCTACGAGCAGTACTTC.

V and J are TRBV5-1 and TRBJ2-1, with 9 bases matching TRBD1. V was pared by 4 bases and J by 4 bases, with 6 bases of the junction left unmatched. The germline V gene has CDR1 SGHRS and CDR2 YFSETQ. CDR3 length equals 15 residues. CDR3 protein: CASSPGTGWYNEQFF. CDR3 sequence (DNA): TGCGCCAGCAGCCCGGGGACAGGGTGGTACAATGAGCAGTTCTTC.

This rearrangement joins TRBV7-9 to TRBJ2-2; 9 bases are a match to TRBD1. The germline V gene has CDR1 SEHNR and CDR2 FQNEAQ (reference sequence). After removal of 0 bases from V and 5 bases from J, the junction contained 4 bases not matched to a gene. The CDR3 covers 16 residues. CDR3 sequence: CASSLARTGETGELFF. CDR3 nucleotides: TGTGCCAGCAGCTTAGCGCGGACAGGGGAAACCGGGGAGCTGTTTTTT.

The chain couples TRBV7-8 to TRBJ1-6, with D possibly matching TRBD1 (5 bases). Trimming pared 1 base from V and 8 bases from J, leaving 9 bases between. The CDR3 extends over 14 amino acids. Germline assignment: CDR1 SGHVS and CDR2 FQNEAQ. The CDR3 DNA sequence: TGTGCCAGCAGCTTAGTTGGGGGGGATTCACCCCTCCACTTT. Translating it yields CASSLVGGDSPLHF.

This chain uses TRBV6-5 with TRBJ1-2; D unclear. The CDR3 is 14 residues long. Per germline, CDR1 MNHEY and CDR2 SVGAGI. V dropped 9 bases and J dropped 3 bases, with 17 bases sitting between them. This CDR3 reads CASGPWRADYGYTF. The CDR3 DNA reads TGTGCCAGTGGCCCGTGGAGGGCCGACTATGGCTACACCTTC.

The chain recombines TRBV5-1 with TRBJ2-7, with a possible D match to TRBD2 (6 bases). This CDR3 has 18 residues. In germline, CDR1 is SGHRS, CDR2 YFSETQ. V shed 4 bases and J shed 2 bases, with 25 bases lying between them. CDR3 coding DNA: TGCGCCAGCAGCAGGAGGGCCTTTGGCGGGCGGACAACCTACGAGCAGTACTTC. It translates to CASSRRAFGGRTTYEQYF. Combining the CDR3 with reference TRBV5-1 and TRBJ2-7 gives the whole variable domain KAGVTQTPRYLIKTRGQQVTLSCSPISGHRSVSWYQQTPGQGLQFLFEYFSETQRNKGNFPGRFSGRQFSNSRSEMNVSTLELGDSALYLCASSRRAFGGRTTYEQYFGPGTRLTVT.